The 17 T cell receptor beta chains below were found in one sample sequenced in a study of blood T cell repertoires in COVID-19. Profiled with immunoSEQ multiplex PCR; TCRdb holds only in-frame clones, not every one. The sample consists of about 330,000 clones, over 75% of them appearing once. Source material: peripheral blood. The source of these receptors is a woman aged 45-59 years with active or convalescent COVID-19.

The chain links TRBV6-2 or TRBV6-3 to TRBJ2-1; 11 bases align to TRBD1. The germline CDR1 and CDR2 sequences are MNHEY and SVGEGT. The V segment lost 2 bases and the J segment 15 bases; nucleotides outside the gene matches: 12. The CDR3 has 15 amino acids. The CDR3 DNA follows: TGTGCCAGCAGTTACCCGGACAGGGGGCGCATCTATCCGTTCTTC. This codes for CASSYPDRGRIYPFF.

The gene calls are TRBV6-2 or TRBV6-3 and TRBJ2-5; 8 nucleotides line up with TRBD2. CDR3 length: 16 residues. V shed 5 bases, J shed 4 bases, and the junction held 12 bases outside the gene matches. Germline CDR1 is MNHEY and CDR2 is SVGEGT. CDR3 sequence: CASSAGTRTFRETQYF. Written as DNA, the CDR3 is TGTGCCAGCAGTGCCGGGACTAGGACTTTTCGAGAGACCCAGTACTTC.

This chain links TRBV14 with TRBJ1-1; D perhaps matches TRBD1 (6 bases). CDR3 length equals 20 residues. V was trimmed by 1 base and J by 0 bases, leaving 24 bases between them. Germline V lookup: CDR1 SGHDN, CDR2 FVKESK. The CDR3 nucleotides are TGTGCCAGCAGCCAAGGGAAGACCCGGGACACCAAATTTATGAACACTGAAGCTTTCTTT. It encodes CASSQGKTRDTKFMNTEAFF.

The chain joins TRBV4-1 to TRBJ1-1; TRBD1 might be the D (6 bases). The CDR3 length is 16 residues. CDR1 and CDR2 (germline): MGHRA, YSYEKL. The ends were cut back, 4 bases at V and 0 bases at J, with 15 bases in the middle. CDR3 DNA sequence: TGCGCCAGCAGCCCACCACCCGGACAGTTGAACACTGAAGCTTTCTTT. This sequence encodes CASSPPPGQLNTEAFF.

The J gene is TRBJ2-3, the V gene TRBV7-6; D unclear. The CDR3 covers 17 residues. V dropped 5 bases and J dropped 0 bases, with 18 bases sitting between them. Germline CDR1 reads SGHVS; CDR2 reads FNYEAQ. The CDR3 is CASSLRSSATSTDTQYF. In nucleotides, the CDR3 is TGTGCCAGCAGCCTTAGATCAAGCGCTACTAGCACAGATACGCAGTATTTT.

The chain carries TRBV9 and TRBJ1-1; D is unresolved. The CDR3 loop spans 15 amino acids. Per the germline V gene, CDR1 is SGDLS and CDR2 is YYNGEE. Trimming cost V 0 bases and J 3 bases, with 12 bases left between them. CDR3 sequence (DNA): TGTGCCAGCAGCGTAGGAGGAGATGGATACACTGAAGCTTTCTTT. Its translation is CASSVGGDGYTEAFF.

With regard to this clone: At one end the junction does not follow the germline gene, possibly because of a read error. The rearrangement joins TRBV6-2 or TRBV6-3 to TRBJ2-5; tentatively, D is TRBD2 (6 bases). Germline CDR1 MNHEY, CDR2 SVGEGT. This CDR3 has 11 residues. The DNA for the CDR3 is TGTGCCAGCAGTTACTCCGGGACTCCGGACTTC. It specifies CASSYSGTPDF.

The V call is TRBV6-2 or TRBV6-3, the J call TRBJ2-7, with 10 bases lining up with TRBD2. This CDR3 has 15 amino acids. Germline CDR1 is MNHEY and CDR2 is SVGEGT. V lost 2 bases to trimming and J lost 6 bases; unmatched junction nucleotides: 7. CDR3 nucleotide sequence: TGTGCCAGCAGTTACACCCTAGCGGGAGAAACCGAGCAGTACTTC. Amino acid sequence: CASSYTLAGETEQYF.

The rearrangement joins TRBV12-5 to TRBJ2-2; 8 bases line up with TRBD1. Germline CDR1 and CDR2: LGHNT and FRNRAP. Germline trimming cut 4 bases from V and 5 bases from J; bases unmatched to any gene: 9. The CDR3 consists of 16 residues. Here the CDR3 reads CASGSDRGKRTGELFF. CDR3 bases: TGTGCTAGTGGTTCCGACAGGGGCAAACGGACCGGGGAGCTGTTTTTT.

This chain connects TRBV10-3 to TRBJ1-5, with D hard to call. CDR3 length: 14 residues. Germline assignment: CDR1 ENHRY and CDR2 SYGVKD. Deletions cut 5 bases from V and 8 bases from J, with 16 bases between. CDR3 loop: CAISHVGGEEPQHF. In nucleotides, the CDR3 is TGTGCCATCAGTCATGTAGGAGGCGAGGAGCCCCAGCATTTT.

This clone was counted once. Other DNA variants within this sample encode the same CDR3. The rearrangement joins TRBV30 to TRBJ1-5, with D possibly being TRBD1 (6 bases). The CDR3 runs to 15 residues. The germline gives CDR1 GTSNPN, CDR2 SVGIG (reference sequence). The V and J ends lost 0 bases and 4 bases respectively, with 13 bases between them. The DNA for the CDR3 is TGTGCCTGGAGTGTACAGGGTGGAGGAAATCAGCCCCAGCATTTT. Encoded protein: CAWSVQGGGNQPQHF.

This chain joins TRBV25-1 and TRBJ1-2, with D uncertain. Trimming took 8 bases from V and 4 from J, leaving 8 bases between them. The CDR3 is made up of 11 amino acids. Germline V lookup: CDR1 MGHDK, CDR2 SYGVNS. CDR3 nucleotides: TGTGCCAGCTCGCGGGGCTATGGCTACACCTTC. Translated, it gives CASSRGYGYTF.

In DNA form, the CDR3 reads TGTGCCAGTAGTATGACCCGGGACGAGCAGTACTTC. Protein sequence: CASSMTRDEQYF. V is TRBV19 and J is TRBJ2-7; no reliable D call. The CDR3 is made up of 12 amino acids. Germline V gives CDR1 LNHDA, CDR2 SQIVND (reference sequence). Trimming shortened V by 3 bases and J by 5 bases, and 8 bases separated the two germline ends.

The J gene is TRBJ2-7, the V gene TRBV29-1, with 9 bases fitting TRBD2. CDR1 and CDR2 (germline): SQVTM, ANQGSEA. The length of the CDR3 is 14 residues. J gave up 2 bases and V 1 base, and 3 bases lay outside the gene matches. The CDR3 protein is CSVEGGRVPYEQYF. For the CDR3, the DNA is TGCAGCGTTGAAGGCGGGAGGGTCCCCTACGAGCAGTACTTC.

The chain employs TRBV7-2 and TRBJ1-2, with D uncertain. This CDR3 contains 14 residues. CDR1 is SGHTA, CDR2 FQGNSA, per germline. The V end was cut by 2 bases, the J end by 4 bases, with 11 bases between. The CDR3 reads CASSLSPRLYGYTF. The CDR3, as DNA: TGTGCCAGCAGCTTATCGCCTAGGCTCTATGGCTACACCTTC.

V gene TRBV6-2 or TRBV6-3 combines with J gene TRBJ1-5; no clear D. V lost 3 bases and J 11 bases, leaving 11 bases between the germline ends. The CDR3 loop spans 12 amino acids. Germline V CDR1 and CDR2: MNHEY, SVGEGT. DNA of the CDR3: TGTGCCAGCAGTTATCCCGGAGGAACCCAGCATTTT. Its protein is CASSYPGGTQHF.

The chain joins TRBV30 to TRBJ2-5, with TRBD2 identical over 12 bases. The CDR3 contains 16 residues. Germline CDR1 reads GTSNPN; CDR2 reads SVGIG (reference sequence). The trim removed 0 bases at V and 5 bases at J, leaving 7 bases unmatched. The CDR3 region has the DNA TGTGCCTGGAGTGTACCCCTAGCGGGGGGGCGGGAGACCCAGTACTTC. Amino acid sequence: CAWSVPLAGGRETQYF.